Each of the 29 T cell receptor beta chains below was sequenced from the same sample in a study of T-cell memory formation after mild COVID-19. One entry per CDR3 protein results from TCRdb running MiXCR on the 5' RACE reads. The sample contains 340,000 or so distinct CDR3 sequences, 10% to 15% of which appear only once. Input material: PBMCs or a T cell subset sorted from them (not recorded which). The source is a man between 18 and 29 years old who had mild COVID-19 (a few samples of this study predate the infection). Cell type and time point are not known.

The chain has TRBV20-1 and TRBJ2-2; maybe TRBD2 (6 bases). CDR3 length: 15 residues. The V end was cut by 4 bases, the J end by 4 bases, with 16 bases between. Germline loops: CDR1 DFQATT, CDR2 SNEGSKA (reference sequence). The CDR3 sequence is CSATELGGGTGELFF. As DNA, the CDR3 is TGCAGTGCTACCGAATTGGGGGGTGGCACCGGGGAGCTGTTTTTT.

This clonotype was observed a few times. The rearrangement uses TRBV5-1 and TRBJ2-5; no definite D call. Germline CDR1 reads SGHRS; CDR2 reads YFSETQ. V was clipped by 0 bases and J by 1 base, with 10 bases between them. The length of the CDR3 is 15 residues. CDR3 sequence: CASSLGRRIQETQYF. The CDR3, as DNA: TGCGCCAGCAGCTTGGGAAGGAGAATCCAAGAGACCCAGTACTTC.

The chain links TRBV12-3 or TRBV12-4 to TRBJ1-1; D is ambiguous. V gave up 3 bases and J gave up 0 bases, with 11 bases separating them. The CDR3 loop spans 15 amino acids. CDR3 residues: CASSLSGFMNTEAFF. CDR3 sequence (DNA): TGTGCCAGCAGTTTGTCGGGATTCATGAACACTGAAGCTTTCTTT.

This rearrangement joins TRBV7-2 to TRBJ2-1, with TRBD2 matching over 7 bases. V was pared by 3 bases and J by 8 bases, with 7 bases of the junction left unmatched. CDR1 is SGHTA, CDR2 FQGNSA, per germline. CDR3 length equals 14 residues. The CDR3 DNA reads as TGTGCCAGCAGCTTTGGCGTGGGGGGGTATGAGCAGTTCTTC. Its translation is CASSFGVGGYEQFF.

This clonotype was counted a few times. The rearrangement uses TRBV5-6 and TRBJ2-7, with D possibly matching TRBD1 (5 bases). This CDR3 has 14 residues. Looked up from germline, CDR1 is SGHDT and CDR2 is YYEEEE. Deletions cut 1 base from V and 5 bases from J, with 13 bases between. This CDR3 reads CASSLIYRRHEQYF. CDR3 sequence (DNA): TGTGCCAGCAGCTTGATTTACAGGCGGCACGAGCAGTACTTC.

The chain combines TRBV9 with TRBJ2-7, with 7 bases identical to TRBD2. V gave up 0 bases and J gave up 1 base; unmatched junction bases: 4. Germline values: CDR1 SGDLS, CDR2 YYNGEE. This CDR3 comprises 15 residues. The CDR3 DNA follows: TGTGCCAGCAGCGTAGGCCGGGGGGAGTCCTACGAGCAGTACTTC. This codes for CASSVGRGESYEQYF.

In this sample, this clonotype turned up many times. CDR3 coding DNA: TGTGCCAGCAGCCGGACTAGCGGGGGCCACTACGAGCAGTACGTC. Amino acids: CASSRTSGGHYEQYV. The chain combines TRBV7-2 with TRBJ2-7; TRBD2 agrees at 13 bases. The CDR3 has 15 residues. The V segment lost 5 bases and the J segment 3 bases; nucleotides outside the gene matches: 4. Germline V gene lookup returns CDR1 SGHTA and CDR2 FQGNSA.

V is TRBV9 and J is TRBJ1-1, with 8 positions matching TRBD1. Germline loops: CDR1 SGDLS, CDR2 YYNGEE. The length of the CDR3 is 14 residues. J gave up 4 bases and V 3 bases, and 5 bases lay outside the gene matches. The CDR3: CASSAGQGPTEAFF. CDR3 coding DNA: TGTGCCAGCAGCGCCGGACAGGGACCCACTGAAGCTTTCTTT.

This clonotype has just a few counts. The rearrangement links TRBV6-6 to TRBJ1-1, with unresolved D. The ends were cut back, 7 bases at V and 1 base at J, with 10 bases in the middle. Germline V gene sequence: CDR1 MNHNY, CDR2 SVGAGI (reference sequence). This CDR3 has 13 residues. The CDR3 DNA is TGTGCCAGCACCCCCCGGGGGAACACTGAAGCTTTCTTT. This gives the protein CASTPRGNTEAFF.

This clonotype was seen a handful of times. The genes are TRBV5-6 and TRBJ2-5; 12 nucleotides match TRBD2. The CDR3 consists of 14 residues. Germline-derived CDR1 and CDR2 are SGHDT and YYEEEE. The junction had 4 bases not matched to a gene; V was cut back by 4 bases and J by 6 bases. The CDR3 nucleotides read TGTGCCAGCAGCACACTAGCGGGGGGCCAGACCCAGTACTTC. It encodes CASSTLAGGQTQYF.

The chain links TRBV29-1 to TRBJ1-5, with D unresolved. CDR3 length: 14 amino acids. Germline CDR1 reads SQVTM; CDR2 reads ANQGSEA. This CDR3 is CPVGFDPGSQPQHF. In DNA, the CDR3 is TGCCCGGTGGGGTTCGATCCGGGGTCTCAGCCCCAGCATTTT. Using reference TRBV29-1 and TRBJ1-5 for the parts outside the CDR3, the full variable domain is SAVISQKPSRDICQRGTSLTIQCQVDSQVTMMFWYRQQPGQSLTLIATANQGSEATYESGFVIDKFPISRPNLTFSTLTVSNMSPEDSSIYLCPVGFDPGSQPQHFGDGTRLSIL.

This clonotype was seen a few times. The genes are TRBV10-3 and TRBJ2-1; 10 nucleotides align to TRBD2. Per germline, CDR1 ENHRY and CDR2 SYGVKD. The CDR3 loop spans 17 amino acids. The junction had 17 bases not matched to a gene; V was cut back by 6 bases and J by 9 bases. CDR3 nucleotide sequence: TGTGCCATCAGAAGGGGGCTAGCGGGGGCTCCCGGGGGTGAGCAGTTCTTC. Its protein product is CAIRRGLAGAPGGEQFF.

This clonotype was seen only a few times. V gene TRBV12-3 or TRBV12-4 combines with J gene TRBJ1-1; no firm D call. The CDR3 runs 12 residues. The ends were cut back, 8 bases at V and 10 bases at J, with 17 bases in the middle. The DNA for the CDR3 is TGTGCCAGCTCCGGGCCCACCAAGGGAGCTTTCTTT. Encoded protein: CASSGPTKGAFF.

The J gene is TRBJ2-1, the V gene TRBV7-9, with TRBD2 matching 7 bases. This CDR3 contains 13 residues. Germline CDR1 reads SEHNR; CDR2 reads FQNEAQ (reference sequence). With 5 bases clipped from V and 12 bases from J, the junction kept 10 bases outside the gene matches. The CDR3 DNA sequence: TGTGCCAGCAGCCCTCTCGGCAGCGGGGTGCAGTTCTTC. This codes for CASSPLGSGVQFF.

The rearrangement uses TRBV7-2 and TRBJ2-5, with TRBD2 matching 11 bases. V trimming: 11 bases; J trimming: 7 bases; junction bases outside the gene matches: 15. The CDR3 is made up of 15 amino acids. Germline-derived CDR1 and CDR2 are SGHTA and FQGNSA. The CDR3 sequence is CAGLAGGLFFGTQYF. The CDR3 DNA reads TGTGCCGGGTTAGCGGGGGGGCTTTTTTTCGGGACCCAGTACTTC.

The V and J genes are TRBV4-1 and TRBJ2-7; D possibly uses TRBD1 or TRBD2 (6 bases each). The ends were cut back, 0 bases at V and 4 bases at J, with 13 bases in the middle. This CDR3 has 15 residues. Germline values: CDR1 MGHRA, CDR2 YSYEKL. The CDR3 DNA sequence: TGCGCCAGCAGCCAAGAAGGAAGGGGGGTGTACGAGCAGTACTTC. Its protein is CASSQEGRGVYEQYF.

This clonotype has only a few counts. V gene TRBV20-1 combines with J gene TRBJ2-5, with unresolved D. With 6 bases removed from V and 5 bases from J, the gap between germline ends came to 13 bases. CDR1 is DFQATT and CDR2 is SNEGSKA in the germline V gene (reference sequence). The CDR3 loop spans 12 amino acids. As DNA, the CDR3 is TGCAGTGCCGGACCAACGGGTGAGACCCAGTACTTC. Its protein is CSAGPTGETQYF.

This CDR3 reads CASSPEARGNTEAFF. Written as DNA, the CDR3 is TGCGCCAGCAGCCCTGAGGCCAGGGGAAACACTGAAGCTTTCTTT. The chain carries TRBV4-1 and TRBJ1-1, with TRBD1 as a possible D gene (6 bases). The CDR3 consists of 15 residues. Germline-derived CDR1 and CDR2 are MGHRA and YSYEKL. V lost 4 bases to trimming and J lost 2 bases, with 14 bases between them.

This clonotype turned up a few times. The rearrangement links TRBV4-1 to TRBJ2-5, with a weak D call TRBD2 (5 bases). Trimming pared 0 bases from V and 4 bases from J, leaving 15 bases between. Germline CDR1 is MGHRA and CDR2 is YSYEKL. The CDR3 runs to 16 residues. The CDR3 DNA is TGCGCCAGCAGCCAAGAGAGGGCAGGTGATCGAGAGACCCAGTACTTC. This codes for CASSQERAGDRETQYF.

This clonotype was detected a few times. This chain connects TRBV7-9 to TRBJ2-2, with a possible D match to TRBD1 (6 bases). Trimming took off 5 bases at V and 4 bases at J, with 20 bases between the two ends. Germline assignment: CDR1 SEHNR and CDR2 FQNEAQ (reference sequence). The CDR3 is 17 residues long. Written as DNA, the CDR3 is TGTGCCAGCAGCCCTGGCAGGGGCCCCTCCGGCACCGGGGAGCTGTTTTTT. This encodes CASSPGRGPSGTGELFF.

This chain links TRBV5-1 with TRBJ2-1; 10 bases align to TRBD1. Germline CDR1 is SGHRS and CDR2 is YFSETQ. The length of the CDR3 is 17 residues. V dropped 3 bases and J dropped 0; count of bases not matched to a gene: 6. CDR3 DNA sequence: TGCGCCAGCAGCTGGACCGGGACAGGGGACTCCTACAATGAGCAGTTCTTC. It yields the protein CASSWTGTGDSYNEQFF.

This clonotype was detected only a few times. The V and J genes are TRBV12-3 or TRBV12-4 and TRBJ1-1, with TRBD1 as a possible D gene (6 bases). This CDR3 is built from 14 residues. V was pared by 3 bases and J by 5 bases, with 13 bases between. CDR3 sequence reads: CASSFSGGQTEAFF. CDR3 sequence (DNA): TGTGCCAGCAGTTTTAGTGGGGGGCAGACTGAAGCTTTCTTT.

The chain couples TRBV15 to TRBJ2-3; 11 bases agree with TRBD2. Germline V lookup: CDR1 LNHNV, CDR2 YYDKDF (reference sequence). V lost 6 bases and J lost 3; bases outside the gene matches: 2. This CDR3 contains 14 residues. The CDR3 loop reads CATRGLAETDTQYF. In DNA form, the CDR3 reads TGTGCCACCAGGGGACTAGCGGAAACAGATACGCAGTATTTT.

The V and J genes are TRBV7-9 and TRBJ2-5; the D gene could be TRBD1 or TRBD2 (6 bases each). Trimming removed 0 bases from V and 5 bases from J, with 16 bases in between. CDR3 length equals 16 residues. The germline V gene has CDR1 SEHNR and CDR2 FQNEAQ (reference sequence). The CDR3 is CASSLARGHPPETQYF. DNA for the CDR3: TGTGCCAGCAGCTTAGCTCGGGGGCATCCGCCCGAGACCCAGTACTTC.

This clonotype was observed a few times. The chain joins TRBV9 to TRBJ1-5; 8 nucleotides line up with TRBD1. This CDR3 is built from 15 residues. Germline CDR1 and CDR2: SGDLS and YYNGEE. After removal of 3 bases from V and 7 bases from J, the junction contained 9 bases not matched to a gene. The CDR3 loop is CASSAGGRGHQPQHF. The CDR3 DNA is TGTGCCAGCAGCGCGGGAGGCAGGGGGCACCAGCCCCAGCATTTT.

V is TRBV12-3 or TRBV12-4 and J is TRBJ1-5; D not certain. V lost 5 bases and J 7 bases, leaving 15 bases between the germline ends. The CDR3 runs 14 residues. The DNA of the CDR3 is TGTGCCAGCAGTATTTATCCAGGAGCGCAGCCCCAGCATTTT. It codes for CASSIYPGAQPQHF.

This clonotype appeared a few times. The CDR3 sequence: CSAPVAVYGYTF. In DNA, the CDR3 is TGCAGTGCCCCTGTTGCGGTATATGGCTACACCTTC. V gene TRBV20-1 combines with J gene TRBJ1-2; the D is unclear. Germline CDR1 reads DFQATT; CDR2 reads SNEGSKA (reference sequence). Trimming shortened V by 6 bases and J by 5 bases, and 13 bases separated the two germline ends. This CDR3 region has 12 residues.

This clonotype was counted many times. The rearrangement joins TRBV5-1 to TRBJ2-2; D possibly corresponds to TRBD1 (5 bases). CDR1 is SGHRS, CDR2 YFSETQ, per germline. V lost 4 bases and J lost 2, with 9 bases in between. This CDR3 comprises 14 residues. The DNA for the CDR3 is TGCGCCAGCAGCACAGACAGTAACACCGGGGAGCTGTTTTTT. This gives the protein CASSTDSNTGELFF.

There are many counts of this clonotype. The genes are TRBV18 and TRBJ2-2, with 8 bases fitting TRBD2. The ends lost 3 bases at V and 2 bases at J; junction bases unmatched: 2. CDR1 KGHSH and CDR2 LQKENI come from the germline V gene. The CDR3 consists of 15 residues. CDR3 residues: CASSPSGGNTGELFF. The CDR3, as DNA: TGTGCCAGCTCACCCAGCGGGGGCAACACCGGGGAGCTGTTTTTT. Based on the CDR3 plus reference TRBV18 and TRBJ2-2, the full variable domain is NAGVMQNPRHLVRRRGQEARLRCSPMKGHSHVYWYRQLPEEGLKFMVYLQKENIIDESGMPKERFSAEFPKEGPSILRIQQVVRGDSAAYFCASSPSGGNTGELFFGEGSRLTVL.